These T cell receptor beta chains were read from a single sample in a study of control samples from healthy donors and cancer patients. Sequencing used immunoSEQ multiplex PCR; TCRdb keeps in-frame clones, though not all of them. The sample has about 140,000 clones, around 94% seen once; the top ten hold over 10%. Material: blood. Every receptor here comes from a man aged 35-49 years in good health. CDR3s include the opening cysteine and the closing phenylalanine or tryptophan. Each record gives: CDR3 DNA, CDR3 protein, V gene, J gene, clone size, D gene. A D gene is named only where the DNA matches it firmly. Clone size is not always given. Where it is, it says once, few, many or a class for expanded clones.

CDR3nt: TGTGCCAGCTCATCGATCCAACAGGGGGGGAACACTGAAGCTTTCTTT
CDR3aa: CASSSIQQGGNTEAFF
v_gene: TRBV18
j_gene: TRBJ1-1
abundance: NA
d_gene: TRBD1

CDR3nt: TGCGCCAGCAGCATCACGACAGGGTCCTATGGCTACACCTTC
CDR3aa: CASSITTGSYGYTF
v_gene: TRBV5-1
j_gene: TRBJ1-2
abundance: NA
d_gene: TRBD1

CDR3nt: TGTGCCAGCAGTTATTGGGGCGAAAGCTACACCTTC
CDR3aa: CASSYWGESYTF
v_gene: TRBV6-2/TRBV6-3
j_gene: TRBJ1-2
abundance: NA
d_gene: NA

CDR3nt: TGTGCCATCAGTGAGAGGACTGTTCACGGCTACACCTTC
CDR3aa: CAISERTVHGYTF
v_gene: TRBV10-3
j_gene: TRBJ1-2
abundance: NA
d_gene: NA

CDR3nt: TGTGCCAGCAGCCTCGGGACAGGGGCAGCCAAAAACATTCAGTACTTC
CDR3aa: CASSLGTGAAKNIQYF
v_gene: TRBV5-6
j_gene: TRBJ2-4
abundance: NA
d_gene: TRBD1

CDR3nt: TGTGCCAGCAGCGAAAGAGGAGGTGATGAGCAGTTCTTC
CDR3aa: CASSERGGDEQFF
v_gene: TRBV3-1/TRBV3-2
j_gene: TRBJ2-1
abundance: NA
d_gene: NA

CDR3nt: TGTGCCAGCAGCTCCCCCGGGATTAATGAAAAACTGTTTTTT
CDR3aa: CASSSPGINEKLFF
v_gene: TRBV11-2
j_gene: TRBJ1-4
abundance: NA
d_gene: NA

CDR3nt: TGTGCCAGCAGCCCCCTGGAGTCCTATAATTCACCCCTCCACTTT
CDR3aa: CASSPLESYNSPLHF
v_gene: TRBV6-6
j_gene: TRBJ1-6
abundance: NA
d_gene: NA

CDR3nt: TGTGCCAGCAGCCAAGGAGCCTACGAGCAGTACTTC
CDR3aa: CASSQGAYEQYF
v_gene: TRBV3-1/TRBV3-2
j_gene: TRBJ2-7
abundance: NA
d_gene: NA

CDR3nt: TGTGCCACCGGCGAGGGGACAGGTAATCAGCCCCAGCATTTT
CDR3aa: CATGEGTGNQPQHF
v_gene: TRBV15
j_gene: TRBJ1-5
abundance: NA
d_gene: TRBD1

CDR3nt: TGTGCCAGTAGTATGCGTCTCGACAGACGGAACACTGAAGCTTTCTTT
CDR3aa: CASSMRLDRRNTEAFF
v_gene: TRBV19
j_gene: TRBJ1-1
abundance: NA
d_gene: NA

CDR3nt: TGTGCCAGCAGCGGCCCCGTGGGGGAGCTGTTTTTT
CDR3aa: CASSGPVGELFF
v_gene: TRBV9
j_gene: TRBJ2-2
abundance: once
d_gene: NA

CDR3nt: TGTGCCAGCTCACCAGGATCGGGTAGCACAGATACGCAGTATTTT
CDR3aa: CASSPGSGSTDTQYF
v_gene: TRBV18
j_gene: TRBJ2-3
abundance: NA
d_gene: NA

CDR3nt: TGTGCCAGCAGCAACGGACTATCTGGGGCCAACGTCCTGACTTTC
CDR3aa: CASSNGLSGANVLTF
v_gene: TRBV6-1
j_gene: TRBJ2-6
abundance: NA
d_gene: NA

CDR3nt: TGTGCCAGCAGTTATTCGGACAGGGCTGTCTATGGCTACACCTTC
CDR3aa: CASSYSDRAVYGYTF
v_gene: TRBV6-6
j_gene: TRBJ1-2
abundance: few
d_gene: TRBD1

CDR3nt: TGTGCCAGCAGCTTAGCTATCAGGACCGGCATTTATGGCTACACCTTC
CDR3aa: CASSLAIRTGIYGYTF
v_gene: TRBV7-8
j_gene: TRBJ1-2
abundance: NA
d_gene: NA

CDR3nt: TGCGCCAGCAGCTTGGCGGGCAGGGGATCTGGAAACACCATATATTTT
CDR3aa: CASSLAGRGSGNTIYF
v_gene: TRBV5-1
j_gene: TRBJ1-3
abundance: once
d_gene: NA

CDR3nt: TGTGCCAGCAGCGTCCAAGCCGGGACGGATACCTACAATGAGCAGTTCTTC
CDR3aa: CASSVQAGTDTYNEQFF
v_gene: TRBV9
j_gene: TRBJ2-1
abundance: NA
d_gene: NA

CDR3nt: TGTGCCAGCAGTGATTTACAGACCCAAGGGGTAAGGTCTGGAAACACCATATATTTT
CDR3aa: CASSDLQTQGVRSGNTIYF
v_gene: TRBV2
j_gene: TRBJ1-3
abundance: NA
d_gene: NA

CDR3nt: TGTGCTAGTGGTTTGGACCCGGGACTGAGCTCTGGAAACACCATATATTTT
CDR3aa: CASGLDPGLSSGNTIYF
v_gene: TRBV12-5
j_gene: TRBJ1-3
abundance: NA
d_gene: NA

CDR3nt: TGTGCCAGCAGCGTAGGTGGGGAAAATTCACCCCTCCACTTT
CDR3aa: CASSVGGENSPLHF
v_gene: TRBV9
j_gene: TRBJ1-6
abundance: NA
d_gene: NA

CDR3nt: TGTGCCAGCTATCAACAGGGGACCGTGGGGGAGCTGTTTTTT
CDR3aa: CASYQQGTVGELFF
v_gene: TRBV5-4
j_gene: TRBJ2-2
abundance: NA
d_gene: TRBD1

CDR3nt: TGTGCTAGTGGTTTGGTACTTACAGGGAGGATCGATCAGCCCCAGCATTTT
CDR3aa: CASGLVLTGRIDQPQHF
v_gene: TRBV12-5
j_gene: TRBJ1-5
abundance: NA
d_gene: NA

CDR3nt: TGTGCCAGCAGTTACCTTGGCGGGGGGCCGAGTGAGAAAGAGACCCAGTACTTC
CDR3aa: CASSYLGGGPSEKETQYF
v_gene: TRBV6-2/TRBV6-3
j_gene: TRBJ2-5
abundance: NA
d_gene: TRBD2

CDR3nt: TGTGCCAGCAGCCCCGGGACGGCCTACGAGCAGTACTTC
CDR3aa: CASSPGTAYEQYF
v_gene: TRBV27
j_gene: TRBJ2-7
abundance: NA
d_gene: NA

CDR3nt: TGCGCCAGCAGCTTGGACGGCCAACCCAACTATGGCTACACCTTC
CDR3aa: CASSLDGQPNYGYTF
v_gene: TRBV5-1
j_gene: TRBJ1-2
abundance: NA
d_gene: NA

CDR3nt: TGCAGCGTTGGTGGGGGCCATGAGCAGTTCTTC
CDR3aa: CSVGGGHEQFF
v_gene: TRBV29-1
j_gene: TRBJ2-1
abundance: NA
d_gene: NA

CDR3nt: TGTGCCATCAGGGGCCAAGGGGTTACCACTGAAGCTTTCTTT
CDR3aa: CAIRGQGVTTEAFF
v_gene: TRBV10-3
j_gene: TRBJ1-1
abundance: NA
d_gene: NA

CDR3nt: TGTGCCAGCAGCAAAGACGGGGGGCTCGATCAGCCCCAGCATTTT
CDR3aa: CASSKDGGLDQPQHF
v_gene: TRBV21-1
j_gene: TRBJ1-5
abundance: once
d_gene: NA

CDR3nt: TGTGCCAGCAGTCGACTCGCCATAGACAGCGAGGAGACCCAGTACTTC
CDR3aa: CASSRLAIDSEETQYF
v_gene: TRBV28
j_gene: TRBJ2-5
abundance: NA
d_gene: NA

CDR3nt: TGTGCCAGCAGCTTGGATCTCGGCACTGAAGCTTTCTTT
CDR3aa: CASSLDLGTEAFF
v_gene: TRBV5-5
j_gene: TRBJ1-1
abundance: NA
d_gene: NA

CDR3nt: TGTGCCAGTAGTATGTGGACTAGTAATTACGAGCAGTACTTC
CDR3aa: CASSMWTSNYEQYF
v_gene: TRBV19
j_gene: TRBJ2-7
abundance: NA
d_gene: TRBD2

CDR3nt: TGTGCCAGCAGTTTTGGTCCGGGACAGCACTACGAGCAGTACTTC
CDR3aa: CASSFGPGQHYEQYF
v_gene: TRBV27
j_gene: TRBJ2-7
abundance: once
d_gene: TRBD1

CDR3nt: TGTGCCAGCAGGCCAATTAACAGGGCGGGGAAGACCCAGTACTTC
CDR3aa: CASRPINRAGKTQYF
v_gene: TRBV2
j_gene: TRBJ2-5
abundance: NA
d_gene: NA

CDR3nt: TGTGCCAGCAGCTTGAATTTAGGGGGAGAGACCCAGTACTTC
CDR3aa: CASSLNLGGETQYF
v_gene: TRBV7-2
j_gene: TRBJ2-5
abundance: NA
d_gene: NA

CDR3nt: TGCGCCAGCAGCTACAGCTGGGCCTCTGGGGCCAACGTCCTGACTTTC
CDR3aa: CASSYSWASGANVLTF
v_gene: TRBV5-1
j_gene: TRBJ2-6
abundance: NA
d_gene: NA

CDR3nt: TGCGCCAGCAGCCCGATCACTTACGGCACTAGCGGTGCCAATGAGCAGTTCTTC
CDR3aa: CASSPITYGTSGANEQFF
v_gene: TRBV4-3
j_gene: TRBJ2-1
abundance: NA
d_gene: TRBD2

CDR3nt: TGTGCCAGCAGTCTGCGGGCCCACTCTGGAAACACCATATATTTT
CDR3aa: CASSLRAHSGNTIYF
v_gene: TRBV6-5
j_gene: TRBJ1-3
abundance: NA
d_gene: NA

CDR3nt: TGTGCCAGCAGTCCCGGGGGGCGGGCTAATGAAAAACTGTTTTTT
CDR3aa: CASSPGGRANEKLFF
v_gene: TRBV27
j_gene: TRBJ1-4
abundance: NA
d_gene: NA

CDR3nt: TGTGCCAGCAGCTTGAAAATCTTGGGGCAGCCCCAGCATTTT
CDR3aa: CASSLKILGQPQHF
v_gene: TRBV5-8
j_gene: TRBJ1-5
abundance: NA
d_gene: NA

CDR3nt: TGTGCCACCAGTGATTACAGGGGGTCTGGGGCCAACGTCCTGACTTTC
CDR3aa: CATSDYRGSGANVLTF
v_gene: TRBV24-1
j_gene: TRBJ2-6
abundance: NA
d_gene: TRBD1

CDR3nt: TGTGCCAGCAGCCCGACGGGGAGCAATCAGCCCCAGCATTTT
CDR3aa: CASSPTGSNQPQHF
v_gene: TRBV28
j_gene: TRBJ1-5
abundance: NA
d_gene: NA

CDR3nt: TGTGCCAGCAGTTTCTCTGGAGAGACCCAGTACTTC
CDR3aa: CASSFSGETQYF
v_gene: TRBV12-3/TRBV12-4
j_gene: TRBJ2-5
abundance: NA
d_gene: NA

CDR3nt: TGTGCCAGCAGTAGCGGGAGTACCGGGGAGCTGTTTTTT
CDR3aa: CASSSGSTGELFF
v_gene: TRBV6-4
j_gene: TRBJ2-2
abundance: few
d_gene: TRBD2

CDR3nt: TGTGCCAGCAGCGGAGGGGACCTAGGAGGGTTAGCCGAGCAGTACTTC
CDR3aa: CASSGGDLGGLAEQYF
v_gene: TRBV5-6
j_gene: TRBJ2-7
abundance: NA
d_gene: NA

CDR3nt: TGTGCCAGCAGCCAAGTAGTAGGGTCGTACGAGCAGTACTTC
CDR3aa: CASSQVVGSYEQYF
v_gene: TRBV14
j_gene: TRBJ2-7
abundance: NA
d_gene: NA

CDR3nt: TGTGCCAGCAGCCAAAGACTAGCCAATGAGCAGTTCTTC
CDR3aa: CASSQRLANEQFF
v_gene: TRBV3-1/TRBV3-2
j_gene: TRBJ2-1
abundance: NA
d_gene: TRBD2

CDR3nt: TGTGCCAGCAGTGAATATTGGGCAGCTGGAAACACCATATATTTT
CDR3aa: CASSEYWAAGNTIYF
v_gene: TRBV6-1
j_gene: TRBJ1-3
abundance: NA
d_gene: NA

CDR3nt: TGTGCCAGCAGTTCGGGGCAGGGCGCTAGCAATCAGCCCCAGCATTTT
CDR3aa: CASSSGQGASNQPQHF
v_gene: TRBV6-5
j_gene: TRBJ1-5
abundance: NA
d_gene: NA

CDR3nt: TGTGCCAGCAGCCTAGGACTAAACACTGAAGCTTTCTTT
CDR3aa: CASSLGLNTEAFF
v_gene: TRBV3-1/TRBV3-2
j_gene: TRBJ1-1
abundance: NA
d_gene: NA